The 21 T cell receptor beta chains presented below share a single source sample, sequenced in a study of metastatic and nonmetastatic thyroid tumors. TCRdb reanalyzed the PCR reads via MiXCR. Found here are about 70,000 clones, roughly 18% of them singletons; the top ten hold about 13%. Among the patients, none had received any treatment before thyroid surgery. Input material: blood. The receptors derive from a female donor with papillary thyroid cancer or a benign thyroid nodule (not recorded which). Some clones in this sample may be carry-over from other donors' samples.

This clone was observed at least ten times. The gene calls are TRBV10-2 and TRBJ1-6; possible D gene TRBD1, 5 bases. The CDR3 totals 13 residues. V gave up 5 bases and J gave up 7 bases, with 9 bases separating them. Germline-derived CDR1 and CDR2 are WSHSY and SAAADI. Here the CDR3 reads CASSPGDNSPLHF. In DNA, the CDR3 is TGCGCCAGCAGTCCGGGGGACAATTCACCCCTCCACTTT.

This clone came up many times. The rearrangement joins TRBV6-1 to TRBJ2-7, with D perhaps TRBD2 (6 bases). This CDR3 contains 15 residues. Trimming stripped 4 bases from V and 1 base from J, with 14 bases between. Germline values: CDR1 MNHNS, CDR2 SASEGT. The CDR3 nucleotides read TGTGCCAGCAGTGGTCCATTAGCGGTATCCTACGAGCAGTACTTC. This translates into CASSGPLAVSYEQYF.

The gene calls are TRBV5-8 and TRBJ2-5; D gene unclear. The CDR3 runs to 11 residues. The germline V and J ends were trimmed by 1 base and 5 bases, with 3 bases remaining between them. From germline, CDR1 is SGHTS and CDR2 YDEGEE. The CDR3 here is CASSLTETQYF. DNA for the CDR3: TGTGCCAGCAGCTTGACGGAGACCCAGTACTTC.

The J gene is TRBJ1-4, the V gene TRBV19, with a possible D match to TRBD1 (5 bases). The CDR3 extends over 17 amino acids. Germline lookup yields CDR1 LNHDA and CDR2 SQIVND (reference sequence). V gave up 0 bases and J gave up 0 bases, with 11 bases separating them. CDR3 coding DNA: TGTGCCAGTAGTATAGAACAGGTAAAGGCAACTAATGAAAAACTGTTTTTT. Protein product: CASSIEQVKATNEKLFF. Full variable domain (remainder filled in from reference TRBV19 and TRBJ1-4): DGGITQSPKYLFRKEGQNVTLSCEQNLNHDAMYWYRQDPGQGLRLIYYSQIVNDFQKGDIAEGYSVSREKKESFPLTVTSAQKNPTAFYLCASSIEQVKATNEKLFFGSGTQLSVL.

This clone has at least ten counts. The rearrangement joins TRBV5-5 to TRBJ1-2; TRBD1 aligns across 7 bases. CDR1 and CDR2 from the germline V gene are SGHKS and YYEKEE (reference sequence). This CDR3 has 15 residues. Trimming took 3 bases from V and 4 from J; bases not matched to a gene: 9. The CDR3, as DNA: TGTGCCAGCAGCTCCTCCAAAGGGGGCGGCTATGGCTACACCTTC. Its protein product is CASSSSKGGGYGYTF.

The V gene is TRBV9, the J gene TRBJ2-3, with 7 bases identical to TRBD1. The CDR3 totals 16 residues. The J segment lost 3 bases and the V segment lost 3 bases, leaving 10 bases of the junction unmatched. From germline, CDR1 is SGDLS and CDR2 YYNGEE. CDR3 in amino acids: CASSESTGIETDTQYF. The DNA for the CDR3 is TGTGCCAGCAGCGAATCGACAGGGATAGAAACAGATACGCAGTATTTT. Complete variable domain (other parts from reference TRBV9 and TRBJ2-3): DSGVTQTPKHLITATGQRVTLRCSPRSGDLSVYWYQQSLDQGLQFLIQYYNGEERAKGNILERFSAQQFPDLHSELNLSSLELGDSALYFCASSESTGIETDTQYFGPGTRLTVL.

This clone was seen many times. V and J are TRBV20-1 and TRBJ1-5; 10 nucleotides agree with TRBD1. CDR3 size: 18 residues. Per germline, CDR1 DFQATT and CDR2 SNEGSKA (reference sequence). Trimming took 3 bases from V and 1 from J; bases not matched to a gene: 12. CDR3 sequence: CSASNRDRGELSNQPQHF. In DNA, the CDR3 is TGCAGTGCTAGCAACCGGGACAGGGGCGAATTGAGCAATCAGCCCCAGCATTTT.

The chain couples TRBV20-1 to TRBJ1-2; the match to TRBD1 covers 7 bases. The CDR3 runs to 10 residues. V lost 5 bases and J lost 8; bases outside the gene matches: 2. The V gene's germline CDR1 is DFQATT and CDR2 SNEGSKA (reference sequence). The CDR3 spells CSADRDGYTF. The CDR3 nucleotides read TGCAGTGCTGACAGGGACGGCTACACCTTC.

This clone was counted at least ten times. The chain has TRBV25-1 and TRBJ1-6, with D tentatively TRBD1 (6 bases). Between the trimmed V and J ends, which lost 4 bases and 10 bases, there was a span of 14 bases. The germline V gene encodes CDR1 MGHDK and CDR2 SYGVNS. The CDR3 spans 14 residues. The CDR3 nucleotides read TGTGCCAGCAGTGCCCACAGGGTTCCGTCACCCCTCCACTTT. This encodes CASSAHRVPSPLHF.

The chain recombines TRBV30 with TRBJ1-2; TRBD1 matches at 7 bases. The CDR3 has 16 amino acids. Trimming at V came to 5 bases and at J to 4 bases, leaving 16 bases not matched to a gene. Looked up from germline, CDR1 is GTSNPN and CDR2 is SVGIG (reference sequence). The CDR3 protein is CAWDWGQPIFPYGYTF. The CDR3 DNA reads as TGTGCCTGGGATTGGGGACAGCCCATTTTCCCCTATGGCTACACCTTC.

This clone was recorded many times. The genes are TRBV28 and TRBJ2-7; no clear D. Per germline, CDR1 MDHEN and CDR2 SYDVKM. Trimming pared 4 bases from V and 0 bases from J, leaving 16 bases between. The CDR3 totals 16 residues. CDR3 sequence reads: CASSSAETRSSYEQYF. The CDR3 DNA follows: TGTGCCAGCAGTTCAGCTGAGACGCGGAGCTCCTACGAGCAGTACTTC.

This clone was found many times. The chain recombines TRBV6-5 with TRBJ2-1; D might be TRBD2 (6 bases). The CDR3 consists of 17 residues. The V gene's germline CDR1 is MNHEY and CDR2 SVGAGI. V lost 0 bases to trimming and J lost 3 bases, with 15 bases between them. The CDR3 DNA reads as TGTGCCAGCAGTTACTCCTTACCTGGGGGGATCTACAATGAGCAGTTCTTC. Its translation is CASSYSLPGGIYNEQFF.

This clone has only a few counts. The chain uses TRBV6-1 and TRBJ2-3; 12 nucleotides match TRBD2. The CDR3 loop spans 14 amino acids. V shed 6 bases, J shed 5 bases, and the junction held 3 bases outside the gene matches. Germline-derived CDR1 and CDR2 are MNHNS and SASEGT. CDR3 in DNA: TGTGCCAGCAGCCTAGCGGGAGGGCAAGATACGCAGTATTTT. Encoded protein: CASSLAGGQDTQYF.

In its sample, this clone was seen many times. This chain connects TRBV10-3 to TRBJ2-3, with a possible D match to TRBD2 (5 bases). CDR1 is ENHRY and CDR2 is SYGVKD in the germline V gene. This CDR3 spans 13 amino acids. Trimming took 4 bases from V and 1 from J, leaving 6 bases between them. The CDR3 nucleotides are TGTGCCATCAGTGGGGAGCGCACAGATACGCAGTATTTT. Translated, it gives CAISGERTDTQYF.

This clone has a count of ten or more. This chain links TRBV5-1 with TRBJ2-3, with 9 bases aligning to TRBD2. V lost 1 base and J lost 4; bases outside the gene matches: 7. This CDR3 spans 16 amino acids. The V gene's germline CDR1 is SGHRS and CDR2 YFSETQ. This CDR3 reads CASSLMGGGGADTQYF. In DNA form, the CDR3 reads TGCGCCAGCAGCTTGATGGGCGGGGGGGGCGCAGATACGCAGTATTTT. Full variable domain (missing parts from reference TRBV5-1 and TRBJ2-3): KAGVTQTPRYLIKTRGQQVTLSCSPISGHRSVSWYQQTPGQGLQFLFEYFSETQRNKGNFPGRFSGRQFSNSRSEMNVSTLELGDSALYLCASSLMGGGGADTQYFGPGTRLTVL.

This clone was observed a single time. This sequence joins TRBV13 and TRBJ2-3, with a tentative D call TRBD2 (5 bases). V lost 5 bases, J lost 0 bases, and 18 bases lay in between. The germline gives CDR1 PRHDT, CDR2 FYEKMQ (reference sequence). There are 17 residues in the CDR3. CDR3 in amino acids: CASSPIGVFGSTDTQYF. The CDR3 bases are TGTGCCAGCAGCCCCATCGGGGTTTTCGGGAGCACAGATACGCAGTATTTT.

This clone has ten or more counts. The genes are TRBV28 and TRBJ2-3; no reliable D call. Germline V lookup: CDR1 MDHEN, CDR2 SYDVKM. The CDR3 spans 15 residues. V lost 2 bases, J lost 2 bases, and 11 bases lay in between. As DNA, the CDR3 is TGTGCCAGCAGTTTAGTAGAGGCAAACACAGATACGCAGTATTTT. Its translation: CASSLVEANTDTQYF.

V gene TRBV19 combines with J gene TRBJ2-1, with 7 positions matching TRBD1. With V trimmed by 4 bases and J by 5 bases, 2 bases remained unmatched. Germline CDR1 is LNHDA and CDR2 is SQIVND (reference sequence). This CDR3 has 13 residues. The CDR3 reads CASSTGQNNEQFF. The CDR3 nucleotides read TGTGCCAGTAGTACGGGACAGAACAATGAGCAGTTCTTC.

In this sample, this clone turned up many times. The chain joins TRBV28 to TRBJ1-5, with 7 positions matching TRBD1. Per germline, CDR1 MDHEN and CDR2 SYDVKM. The CDR3 runs 19 residues. Trimming removed 6 bases from V and 3 bases from J; junction bases left unmatched: 20. This chain's CDR3 is CASSHPPKRQGSDNQPQHF. For the CDR3, the DNA is TGTGCCAGCAGCCACCCGCCGAAGAGACAGGGATCCGACAATCAGCCCCAGCATTTT. Using reference TRBV28 and TRBJ1-5 for the parts outside the CDR3, the full variable domain is DVKVTQSSRYLVKRTGEKVFLECVQDMDHENMFWYRQDPGLGLRLIYFSYDVKMKEKGDIPEGYSVSREKKERFSLILESASTNQTSMYLCASSHPPKRQGSDNQPQHFGDGTRLSIL.

This clone was detected ten times or more. The chain combines TRBV10-1 with TRBJ1-5, with no clear D. Deletions cut 0 bases from V and 7 bases from J, with 7 bases between. This CDR3 has 13 amino acids. Per germline, CDR1 WNHNN and CDR2 SYGVQD (reference sequence). CDR3 DNA sequence: TGCGCCAGCAGTGAGTCATGGGAGCAGCCCCAGCATTTT. The encoded protein is CASSESWEQPQHF.

This clone occurred once. The chain employs TRBV5-1 and TRBJ1-2; D is unresolved. The CDR3 covers 14 residues. Per the germline V gene, CDR1 is SGHRS and CDR2 is YFSETQ. The ends were cut back, 5 bases at V and 5 bases at J, with 16 bases in the middle. The CDR3 DNA is TGCGCCAGCAGTAGGGTTTCAGAAACGTATGGCTACACCTTC. Its translation: CASSRVSETYGYTF.